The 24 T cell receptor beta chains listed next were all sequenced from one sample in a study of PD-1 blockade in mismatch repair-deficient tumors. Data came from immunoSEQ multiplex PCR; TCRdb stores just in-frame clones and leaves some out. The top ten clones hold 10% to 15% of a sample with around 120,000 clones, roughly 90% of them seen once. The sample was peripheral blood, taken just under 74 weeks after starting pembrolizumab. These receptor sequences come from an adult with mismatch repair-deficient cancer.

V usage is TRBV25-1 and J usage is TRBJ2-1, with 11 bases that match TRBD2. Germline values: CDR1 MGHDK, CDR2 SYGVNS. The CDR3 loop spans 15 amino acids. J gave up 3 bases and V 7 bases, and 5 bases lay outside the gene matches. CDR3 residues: CASTPGLADYNEQFF. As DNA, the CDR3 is TGTGCCAGCACTCCGGGACTAGCGGACTACAATGAGCAGTTCTTC.

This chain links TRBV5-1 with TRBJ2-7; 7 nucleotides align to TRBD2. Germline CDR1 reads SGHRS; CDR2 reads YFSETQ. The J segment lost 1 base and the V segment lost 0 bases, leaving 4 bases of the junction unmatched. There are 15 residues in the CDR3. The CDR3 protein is CASSLGGGPSYEQYF. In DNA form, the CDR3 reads TGCGCCAGCAGCTTGGGGGGAGGGCCTTCCTACGAGCAGTACTTC.

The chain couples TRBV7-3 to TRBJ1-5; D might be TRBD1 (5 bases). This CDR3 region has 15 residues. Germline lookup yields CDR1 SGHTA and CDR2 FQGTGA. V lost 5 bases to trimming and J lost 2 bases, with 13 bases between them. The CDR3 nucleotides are TGTGCCAGCAGCCTGACTGGGGGTCGCAATCAGCCCCAGCATTTT. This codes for CASSLTGGRNQPQHF.

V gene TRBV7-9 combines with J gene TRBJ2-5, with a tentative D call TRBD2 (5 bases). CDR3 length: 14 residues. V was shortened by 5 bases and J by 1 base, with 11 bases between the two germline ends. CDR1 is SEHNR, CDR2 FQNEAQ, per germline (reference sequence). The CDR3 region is CASSNSGVQETQYF. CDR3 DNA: TGTGCCAGCAGCAACTCCGGGGTCCAAGAGACCCAGTACTTC.

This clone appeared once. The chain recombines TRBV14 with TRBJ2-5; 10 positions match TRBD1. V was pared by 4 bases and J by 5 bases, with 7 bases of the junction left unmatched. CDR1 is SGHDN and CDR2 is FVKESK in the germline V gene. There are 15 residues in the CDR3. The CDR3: CASSRQDRGLETQYF. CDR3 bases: TGTGCCAGCAGCCGTCAAGACAGGGGGCTGGAGACCCAGTACTTC.

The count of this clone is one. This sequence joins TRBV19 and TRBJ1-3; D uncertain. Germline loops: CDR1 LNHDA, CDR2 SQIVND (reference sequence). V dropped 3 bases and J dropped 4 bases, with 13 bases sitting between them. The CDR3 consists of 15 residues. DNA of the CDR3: TGTGCCAGTAGTATTAATTCCGGAGGAGGAAACACCATATATTTT. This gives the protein CASSINSGGGNTIYF.

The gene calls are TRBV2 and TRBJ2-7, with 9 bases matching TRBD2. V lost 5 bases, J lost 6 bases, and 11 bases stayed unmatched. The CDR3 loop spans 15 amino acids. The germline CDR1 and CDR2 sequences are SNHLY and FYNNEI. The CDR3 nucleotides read TGTGCCAGCAGTTACTCGCCGGCGGGAGGGTCCGAGCAGTACTTC. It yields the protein CASSYSPAGGSEQYF.

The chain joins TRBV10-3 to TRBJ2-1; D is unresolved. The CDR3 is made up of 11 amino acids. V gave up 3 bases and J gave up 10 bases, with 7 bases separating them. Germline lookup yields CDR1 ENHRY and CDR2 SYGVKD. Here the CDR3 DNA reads TGTGCCATCAGTGATGGAGCAGAGCAGTTCTTC. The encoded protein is CAISDGAEQFF.

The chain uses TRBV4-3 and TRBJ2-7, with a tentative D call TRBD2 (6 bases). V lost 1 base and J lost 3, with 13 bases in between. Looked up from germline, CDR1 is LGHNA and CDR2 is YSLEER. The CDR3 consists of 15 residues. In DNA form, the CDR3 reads TGCGCCAGCAGCCAAGCTTCCGCGGGACTCTACGAGCAGTACTTC. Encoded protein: CASSQASAGLYEQYF.

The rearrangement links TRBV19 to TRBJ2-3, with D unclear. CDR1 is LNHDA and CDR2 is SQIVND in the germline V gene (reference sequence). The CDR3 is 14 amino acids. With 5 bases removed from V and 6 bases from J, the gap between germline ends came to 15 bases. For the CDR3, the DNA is TGTGCCAGTAGTGCACAAACCCAACTGGATACGCAGTATTTT. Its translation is CASSAQTQLDTQYF.

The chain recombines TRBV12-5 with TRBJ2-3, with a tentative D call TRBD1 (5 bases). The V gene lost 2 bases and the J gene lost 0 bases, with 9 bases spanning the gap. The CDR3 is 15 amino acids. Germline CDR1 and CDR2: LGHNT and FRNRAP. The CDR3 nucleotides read TGTGCTAGTGGTTTGCTACAGGTTAGCACAGATACGCAGTATTTT. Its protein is CASGLLQVSTDTQYF.

This CDR3 reads CANQGGQGAEKLFF. The CDR3 nucleotides are TGTGCCAACCAAGGGGGACAGGGCGCCGAAAAACTGTTTTTT. The V call is TRBV5-8, the J call TRBJ1-4, with TRBD1 matching over 9 bases. Germline V gene sequence: CDR1 SGHTS, CDR2 YDEGEE. The J segment lost 8 bases and the V segment lost 9 bases, leaving 11 bases of the junction unmatched. The CDR3 consists of 14 residues.

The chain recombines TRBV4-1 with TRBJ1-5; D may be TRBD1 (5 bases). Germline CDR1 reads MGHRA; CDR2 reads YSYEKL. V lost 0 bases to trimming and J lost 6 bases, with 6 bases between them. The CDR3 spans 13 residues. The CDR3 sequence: CASSQEGGQPQHF. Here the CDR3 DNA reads TGCGCCAGCAGCCAAGAGGGGGGTCAGCCCCAGCATTTT.

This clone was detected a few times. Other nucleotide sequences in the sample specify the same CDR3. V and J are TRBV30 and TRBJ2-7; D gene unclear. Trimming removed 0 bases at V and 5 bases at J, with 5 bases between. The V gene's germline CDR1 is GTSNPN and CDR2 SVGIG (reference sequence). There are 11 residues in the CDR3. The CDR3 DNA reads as TGTGCCTGGAGTGTTAGGGACGAGCAGTACTTC. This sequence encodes CAWSVRDEQYF.

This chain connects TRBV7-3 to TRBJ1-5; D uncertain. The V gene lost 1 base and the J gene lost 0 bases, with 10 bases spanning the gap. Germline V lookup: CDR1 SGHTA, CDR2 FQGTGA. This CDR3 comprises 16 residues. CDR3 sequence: CASSLNKDGSNQPQHF. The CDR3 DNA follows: TGTGCCAGCAGCTTAAATAAGGACGGTAGCAATCAGCCCCAGCATTTT. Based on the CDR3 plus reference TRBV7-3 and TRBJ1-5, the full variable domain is GAGVSQTPSNKVTEKGKYVELRCDPISGHTALYWYRQSLGQGPEFLIYFQGTGAADDSGLPNDRFFAVRPEGSVSTLKIQRTERGDSAVYLCASSLNKDGSNQPQHFGDGTRLSIL.

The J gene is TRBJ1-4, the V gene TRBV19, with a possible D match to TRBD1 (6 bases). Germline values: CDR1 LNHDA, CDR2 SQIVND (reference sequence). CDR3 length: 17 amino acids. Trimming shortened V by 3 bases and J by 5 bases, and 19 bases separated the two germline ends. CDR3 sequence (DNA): TGTGCCAGTAGTATCCGCGGGGCGGGGGCGGTCAATGAAAAACTGTTTTTT. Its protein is CASSIRGAGAVNEKLFF.

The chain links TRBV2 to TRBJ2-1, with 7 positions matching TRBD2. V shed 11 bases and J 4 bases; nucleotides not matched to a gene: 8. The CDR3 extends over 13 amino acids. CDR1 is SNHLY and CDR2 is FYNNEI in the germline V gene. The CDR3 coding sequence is TGTGCCGGGCTAGCGGAACTTTACAATGAGCAGTTCTTC. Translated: CAGLAELYNEQFF.

CDR3 nucleotide sequence: TGTGCCAGTAGTATTGCTGCCGGGGGCTCCTACGAGCAGTACTTC. Translation: CASSIAAGGSYEQYF. The chain has TRBV19 and TRBJ2-7; D may be TRBD2 (6 bases). Trimming took 3 bases from V and 0 from J, leaving 12 bases between them. There are 15 residues in the CDR3. Germline loops: CDR1 LNHDA, CDR2 SQIVND (reference sequence).

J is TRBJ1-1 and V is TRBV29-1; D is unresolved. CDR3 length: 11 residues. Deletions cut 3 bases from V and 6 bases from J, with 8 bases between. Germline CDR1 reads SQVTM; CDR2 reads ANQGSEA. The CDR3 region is CSVEGHPEAFF. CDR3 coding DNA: TGCAGCGTTGAGGGCCACCCTGAAGCTTTCTTT.

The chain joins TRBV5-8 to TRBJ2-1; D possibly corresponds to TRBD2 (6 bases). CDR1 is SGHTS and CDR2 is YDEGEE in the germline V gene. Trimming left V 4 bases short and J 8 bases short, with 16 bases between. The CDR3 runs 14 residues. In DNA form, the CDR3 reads TGTGCCAGCAGCAAAGAAACCGGGGGAGATGAGCAGTTCTTC. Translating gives CASSKETGGDEQFF.

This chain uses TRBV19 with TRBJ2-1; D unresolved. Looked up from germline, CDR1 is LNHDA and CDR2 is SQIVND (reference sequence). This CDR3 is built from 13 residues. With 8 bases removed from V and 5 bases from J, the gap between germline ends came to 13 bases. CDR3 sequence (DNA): TGTGCCAGTGGTGTGACGGGCGACAATGAGCAGTTCTTC. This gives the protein CASGVTGDNEQFF.

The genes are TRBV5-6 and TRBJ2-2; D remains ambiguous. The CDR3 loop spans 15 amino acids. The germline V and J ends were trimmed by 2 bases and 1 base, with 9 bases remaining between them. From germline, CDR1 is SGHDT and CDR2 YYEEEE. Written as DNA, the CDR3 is TGTGCCAGCAGCTTCTTTCTCTTGAACACCGGGGAGCTGTTTTTT. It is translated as CASSFFLLNTGELFF.

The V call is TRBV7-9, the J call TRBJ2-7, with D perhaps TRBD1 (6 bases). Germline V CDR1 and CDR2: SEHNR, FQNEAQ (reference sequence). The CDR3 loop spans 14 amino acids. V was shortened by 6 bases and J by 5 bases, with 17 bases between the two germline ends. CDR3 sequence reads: CASRLQGAYDEQYF. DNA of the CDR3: TGTGCCAGCAGGCTACAGGGAGCCTACGACGAGCAGTACTTC.

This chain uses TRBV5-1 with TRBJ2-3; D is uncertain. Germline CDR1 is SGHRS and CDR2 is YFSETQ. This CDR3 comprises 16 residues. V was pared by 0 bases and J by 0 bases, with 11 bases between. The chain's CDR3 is CASSLVARISTDTQYF. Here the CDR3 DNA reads TGCGCCAGCAGCTTGGTTGCCCGGATAAGCACAGATACGCAGTATTTT.